This is a list of T cell receptor beta chains from one sample in a study of identical twins. TCRdb reprocessed the 5' RACE reads via MiXCR and lists one record per CDR3 protein. Here the sample spans around 480,000 distinct CDR3 sequences, 12% to 15% being singletons. This sample also belongs to another study, concerning yellow fever vaccine responses in identical twins.

Sequencing input: CD4+ T cells sorted from blood. These receptors originate from a woman aged 18-35 years in good health. CDR3s include the opening cysteine and the closing phenylalanine or tryptophan. D genes are given only for firm matches. Clone size appears in some rows only: once, few, many, or a class for an expanded clone.

D gene: TRBD2
V gene: TRBV9
clone size: .
J gene: TRBJ2-3
CDR3 protein: CASSATSGGAPDTQYF
CDR3 DNA: TGTGCCAGCAGCGCAACTAGCGGGGGGGCCCCAGATACGCAGTATTTT

D gene: .
V gene: TRBV12-3/TRBV12-4
clone size: many
J gene: TRBJ1-5
CDR3 protein: CASSADRAYNQPQHF
CDR3 DNA: TGTGCCAGCAGCGCCGACAGAGCGTACAATCAGCCCCAGCATTTT

D gene: TRBD1
V gene: TRBV7-9
clone size: .
J gene: TRBJ1-1
CDR3 protein: CASFPRQGLNTEAFF
CDR3 DNA: TGTGCCAGCTTTCCCCGACAGGGACTCAACACTGAAGCTTTCTTT

D gene: TRBD1
V gene: TRBV4-2
clone size: .
J gene: TRBJ2-3
CDR3 protein: CASSQDSSSPGGDTQYF
CDR3 DNA: TGTGCCAGCAGCCAAGACTCCTCCTCCCCAGGGGGAGATACGCAGTATTTT

D gene: .
V gene: TRBV28
clone size: few
J gene: TRBJ2-3
CDR3 protein: CASSSTRVADTQYF
CDR3 DNA: TGTGCCAGCAGTTCGACTAGGGTGGCAGATACGCAGTATTTT

D gene: TRBD2
V gene: TRBV7-2
clone size: few
J gene: TRBJ2-7
CDR3 protein: CASSLAYFPTSGDGEQYF
CDR3 DNA: TGTGCCAGCAGCTTAGCATATTTCCCCACTAGCGGAGACGGCGAGCAGTACTTC

D gene: .
V gene: TRBV12-3/TRBV12-4
clone size: .
J gene: TRBJ2-1
CDR3 protein: CASTSYNEQFF
CDR3 DNA: TGTGCCAGCACCTCTTACAATGAGCAGTTCTTC

D gene: TRBD2
V gene: TRBV28
clone size: few
J gene: TRBJ2-1
CDR3 protein: CASRGSGGEREQFF
CDR3 DNA: TGTGCCAGCAGAGGTAGCGGGGGGGAACGGGAGCAGTTCTTC

D gene: .
V gene: TRBV10-1
clone size: few
J gene: TRBJ1-1
CDR3 protein: CASSESIGIEAFF
CDR3 DNA: TGCGCCAGCAGTGAGTCGATAGGGATTGAAGCTTTCTTT

D gene: .
V gene: TRBV7-4
clone size: few
J gene: TRBJ1-1
CDR3 protein: CASSLNQAFF
CDR3 DNA: TGTGCCAGCAGCTTAAACCAAGCTTTCTTT

D gene: .
V gene: TRBV6-5
clone size: .
J gene: TRBJ2-3
CDR3 protein: CASGGLDTQYF
CDR3 DNA: TGTGCCAGCGGGGGGTTAGATACGCAGTATTTT

D gene: .
V gene: TRBV20-1
clone size: few
J gene: TRBJ2-1
CDR3 protein: CSARGLTSYNEQFF
CDR3 DNA: TGCAGTGCTCGGGGACTTACCTCCTACAATGAGCAGTTCTTC

D gene: .
V gene: TRBV10-3
clone size: .
J gene: TRBJ2-5
CDR3 protein: CAIGLNSETQYF
CDR3 DNA: TGTGCCATCGGCTTAAACTCAGAGACCCAGTACTTC

D gene: .
V gene: TRBV7-2
clone size: many
J gene: TRBJ2-2
CDR3 protein: CASSFDGTGELFF
CDR3 DNA: TGTGCCAGCAGCTTCGACGGCACCGGGGAGCTGTTTTTT

D gene: .
V gene: TRBV6-5
clone size: .
J gene: TRBJ2-2
CDR3 protein: CASTGRSGELFF
CDR3 DNA: TGTGCCAGCACTGGACGGTCCGGGGAGCTGTTTTTT

D gene: TRBD2
V gene: TRBV7-2
clone size: .
J gene: TRBJ2-7
CDR3 protein: CASSPIAGGPSYEQYF
CDR3 DNA: TGTGCCAGCAGCCCGATAGCGGGGGGGCCATCTTACGAGCAGTACTTC

D gene: TRBD2
V gene: TRBV20-1
clone size: .
J gene: TRBJ2-7
CDR3 protein: CSASGGSGLYEQYF
CDR3 DNA: TGCAGTGCTAGCGGCGGGAGCGGGTTGTACGAGCAGTACTTC

D gene: TRBD2
V gene: TRBV5-1
clone size: .
J gene: TRBJ2-2
CDR3 protein: CASSLEGLATYTGELFF
CDR3 DNA: TGCGCCAGCAGCTTGGAGGGACTAGCGACTTACACCGGGGAGCTGTTTTTT

D gene: TRBD2
V gene: TRBV12-3/TRBV12-4
clone size: .
J gene: TRBJ2-7
CDR3 protein: CASSLGGDEYF
CDR3 DNA: TGTGCCAGCAGTTTGGGGGGGGATGAGTACTTC

D gene: .
V gene: TRBV20-1
clone size: once
J gene: TRBJ2-4
CDR3 protein: CSARSPKGNIQYF
CDR3 DNA: TGCAGTGCTAGATCCCCCAAGGGAAACATTCAGTACTTC

D gene: .
V gene: TRBV7-9
clone size: few
J gene: TRBJ1-1
CDR3 protein: CASSTNDRNTEAFF
CDR3 DNA: TGTGCCAGCAGCACTAACGACAGAAACACTGAAGCTTTCTTT

D gene: TRBD2
V gene: TRBV6-2/TRBV6-3
clone size: .
J gene: TRBJ2-5
CDR3 protein: CASSTTWGLQETQYF
CDR3 DNA: TGTGCCAGCAGCACTACCTGGGGACTACAAGAGACCCAGTACTTC

D gene: .
V gene: TRBV20-1
clone size: few
J gene: TRBJ2-3
CDR3 protein: CSAPPASLKTDTQYF
CDR3 DNA: TGCAGTGCCCCCCCGGCCTCCTTAAAGACAGATACGCAGTATTTT

D gene: .
V gene: TRBV5-1
clone size: .
J gene: TRBJ1-1
CDR3 protein: CASSPDTMNTEAFF
CDR3 DNA: TGCGCCAGCAGCCCGGACACTATGAACACTGAAGCTTTCTTT

D gene: .
V gene: TRBV9
clone size: many
J gene: TRBJ2-7
CDR3 protein: CASSVGSGQEEQYF
CDR3 DNA: TGTGCCAGCAGCGTAGGCAGCGGCCAGGAAGAGCAGTACTTC

D gene: TRBD2
V gene: TRBV6-1
clone size: .
J gene: TRBJ2-7
CDR3 protein: CASSLRGGRVYEQYF
CDR3 DNA: TGTGCCAGCAGTCTTCGTGGGGGGAGGGTCTACGAGCAGTACTTC

D gene: .
V gene: TRBV2
clone size: .
J gene: TRBJ2-5
CDR3 protein: CASKPGYQETQYF
CDR3 DNA: TGTGCCAGCAAACCTGGCTACCAAGAGACCCAGTACTTC

D gene: .
V gene: TRBV14
clone size: many
J gene: TRBJ2-5
CDR3 protein: CASSSLGSGAKETQYF
CDR3 DNA: TGTGCCAGCAGCTCGTTGGGGAGCGGAGCAAAAGAGACCCAGTACTTC

D gene: TRBD1
V gene: TRBV29-1
clone size: .
J gene: TRBJ2-2
CDR3 protein: CSADRALSGELFF
CDR3 DNA: TGCAGCGCCGACAGGGCCCTATCCGGGGAGCTGTTTTTT

D gene: .
V gene: TRBV7-9
clone size: few
J gene: TRBJ2-3
CDR3 protein: CASSHDLDTQYF
CDR3 DNA: TGTGCCAGCAGCCACGACCTAGATACGCAGTATTTT

D gene: .
V gene: TRBV18
clone size: few
J gene: TRBJ1-1
CDR3 protein: CASSPQGDTEAFF
CDR3 DNA: TGTGCCAGCTCACCACAAGGGGACACTGAAGCTTTCTTT

D gene: TRBD2
V gene: TRBV6-5
clone size: few
J gene: TRBJ2-5
CDR3 protein: CASSYSPGLAGQETQYF
CDR3 DNA: TGTGCCAGCAGTTACTCCCCGGGACTAGCGGGGCAAGAGACCCAGTACTTC

D gene: TRBD1
V gene: TRBV6-2/TRBV6-3
clone size: few
J gene: TRBJ2-7
CDR3 protein: CASSPIRDRAYEQYF
CDR3 DNA: TGTGCCAGCAGCCCGATCCGGGACAGGGCCTACGAGCAGTACTTC

D gene: TRBD1
V gene: TRBV5-1
clone size: few
J gene: TRBJ1-4
CDR3 protein: CASSLQGENEKLFF
CDR3 DNA: TGCGCCAGCAGCTTACAGGGGGAAAATGAAAAACTGTTTTTT

D gene: .
V gene: TRBV12-3/TRBV12-4
clone size: few
J gene: TRBJ1-5
CDR3 protein: CASSIRSNQPQHF
CDR3 DNA: TGTGCCAGCAGTATCCGTTCCAATCAGCCCCAGCATTTT

D gene: .
V gene: TRBV20-1
clone size: many
J gene: TRBJ2-5
CDR3 protein: CSARDQSGFPWTQYF
CDR3 DNA: TGCAGTGCTAGGGACCAAAGCGGTTTCCCCTGGACCCAGTACTTC

D gene: .
V gene: TRBV3-1
clone size: many
J gene: TRBJ2-1
CDR3 protein: CASSQVDSYNEQFF
CDR3 DNA: TGTGCCAGCAGCCAAGTGGACAGCTACAATGAGCAGTTCTTC